This entry lists 9 T cell receptor beta chains sequenced from one sample in a study of blood T cell repertoires in COVID-19. The assay was immunoSEQ multiplex PCR, and TCRdb's table has in-frame clones only and misses some. The table has 70,000 to 90,000 clones, around nine tenths seen once; the top ten hold around 6.3%. Source material: peripheral blood. Every receptor here comes from a man older than 75 with COVID-19, enrolled during active disease.

This clone is a singleton in its sample. The J gene is TRBJ1-1, the V gene TRBV5-1, with 9 bases fitting TRBD1. Germline CDR1 reads SGHRS; CDR2 reads YFSETQ. V was clipped by 0 bases and J by 4 bases; unmatched bases: 4. This CDR3 region has 15 residues. The CDR3: CASSLGTGGGTEAFF. In DNA, the CDR3 is TGCGCCAGCAGCTTGGGTACAGGGGGCGGCACTGAAGCTTTCTTT.

This rearrangement joins TRBV5-5 to TRBJ1-5, with 8 bases aligning to TRBD1. This CDR3 contains 13 residues. Per germline, CDR1 SGHKS and CDR2 YYEKEE (reference sequence). V trimming: 2 bases; J trimming: 5 bases; junction bases outside the gene matches: 0. The CDR3 coding sequence is TGTGCCAGCAGCTTACAGGGGGATCAGCCCCAGCATTTT. Its protein is CASSLQGDQPQHF.

DNA for the CDR3: TGTGCCATCAGTGCGACAGGGTACTATGGCTACACCTTC. Its translation is CAISATGYYGYTF. The chain carries TRBV10-3 and TRBJ1-2, with 7 positions matching TRBD1. V gave up 4 bases and J gave up 3 bases; unmatched junction bases: 2. Germline CDR1 and CDR2: ENHRY and SYGVKD. CDR3 size: 13 residues.

This rearrangement joins TRBV7-3 to TRBJ2-5, with 14 bases identical to TRBD2. Trimming cost V 3 bases and J 4 bases; bases outside gene matches: 4. The germline V gene has CDR1 SGHTA and CDR2 FQGTGA. The CDR3 runs 16 residues. CDR3 sequence reads: CASSFGTSGGTETQYF. The CDR3 region has the DNA TGTGCCAGCAGCTTTGGGACTAGCGGGGGAACAGAGACCCAGTACTTC.

The chain employs TRBV19 and TRBJ1-2; no definite D call. Trimming left V 2 bases short and J 1 base short, with 11 bases between. Germline CDR1 and CDR2: LNHDA and SQIVND (reference sequence). The CDR3 contains 15 residues. The CDR3 region has the DNA TGTGCCAGTAGTATAAGTTGGAGTTTTAACTATGGCTACACCTTC. This encodes CASSISWSFNYGYTF.

The chain combines TRBV4-3 with TRBJ1-2; TRBD1 matches at 8 bases. V lost 0 bases and J lost 12; bases outside the gene matches: 15. Germline V gives CDR1 LGHNA, CDR2 YSLEER. The CDR3 totals 16 residues. CDR3 loop: CASSQDAVGTGRMHTF. DNA of the CDR3: TGCGCCAGCAGCCAAGATGCTGTGGGGACAGGCAGAATGCACACCTTC.

The chain is built from TRBV29-1 and TRBJ2-7; D is possibly TRBD2 (7 bases). Germline CDR1 SQVTM, CDR2 ANQGSEA. V was trimmed by 5 bases and J by 2 bases, leaving 13 bases between them. The CDR3 length is 13 residues. The CDR3 protein is CSVRGGGPYEQYF. DNA for the CDR3: TGCAGCGTTCGGGGCGGGGGCCCCTACGAGCAGTACTTC.

The rearrangement joins TRBV19 to TRBJ1-1; 11 bases fit TRBD1. The V gene end was trimmed by 6 bases and the J gene end by 4 bases; junction bases not matched to a gene: 4. The CDR3 is 14 residues long. Germline CDR1 and CDR2: LNHDA and SQIVND (reference sequence). The CDR3 here is CASSPGTGGTEAFF. The CDR3 DNA reads as TGTGCCAGTAGCCCCGGGACAGGGGGCACTGAAGCTTTCTTT. Variable domain in full (rest from reference TRBV19 and TRBJ1-1): DGGITQSPKYLFRKEGQNVTLSCEQNLNHDAMYWYRQDPGQGLRLIYYSQIVNDFQKGDIAEGYSVSREKKESFPLTVTSAQKNPTAFYLCASSPGTGGTEAFFGQGTRLTVV.

This chain joins TRBV7-2 and TRBJ1-5; D remains unclear. V shed 5 bases and J shed 0 bases, with 11 bases lying between them. Germline CDR1 and CDR2: SGHTA and FQGNSA. This CDR3 is 15 amino acids long. CDR3 loop: CASSPRGYSNQPQHF. In nucleotides, the CDR3 is TGTGCCAGCAGCCCTCGAGGGTATAGCAATCAGCCCCAGCATTTT.